The T cell receptor (beta chain) described here comes from a study of OX40 agonist ivuxolimab in advanced cancers. Concerning the study at large: The costimulatory receptor OX40 (CD134) was targeted by ivuxolimab, a fully human IgG2 agonistic monoclonal antibody. Intravenous ivuxolimab was administered to patients every 2 weeks at six dose levels: 0.01, 0.1, 0.3, 1.5, 3 and 10 mg/kg. Among the 50 to 55 dose-escalation patients, roughly 20 had hepatocellular carcinoma, roughly 15 melanoma, 9 renal cell carcinoma and 9 head and neck cancer. A male proportion of around 80% and a mean age of approximately 60 years, ranging from about 20 to 80, were recorded for the dose-escalation cohort. Patients were allowed to have had prior anti-PD-1, anti-PD-L1 or anti-CTLA-4 therapy, and around 41% of the dose-escalation patients had previously received checkpoint inhibitors. Three dose-escalation patients achieved partial responses, one with hepatocellular carcinoma and two with cutaneous melanoma. Peripheral TCRbeta sequencing aimed to test whether ivuxolimab altered TCR sequence diversity and caused clonal T-cell expansion. The monotherapy dose-escalation portion (N ≈ 50 patients) of the phase I ivuxolimab trial is reported in the paper.

The trial excluded patients who had a history of autoimmune disease or were on systemic immunosuppression. Peripheral blood for TCR sequencing was collected from all dose cohorts at baseline, on cycle 4 day 1, and on cycle 7 day 1. The samples were taken from a phase I, first-in-human, multicenter, open-label dose-escalation trial of ivuxolimab. Adults with locally advanced or metastatic melanoma, renal cell carcinoma, hepatocellular carcinoma or head and neck squamous cell carcinoma were enrolled in the trial. Before TCR sequencing, CD4+ and CD8+ T cells were separately sorted from peripheral blood. Genomic DNA was isolated from the sorted cells so that the TCRbeta CDR3 region could be sequenced. TCRbeta CDR3 regions were sequenced using the immunoSEQ Assay. TCRdb holds this immuneACCESS table with in-frame rearrangements only. Some clones are missing; in checked studies, unresolved V genes explain under half, and the rest has no known cause. Here the sample has approximately 86,000 clones; roughly 93% occur a single time. More than 0.25% of the sample lies in the top ten.

General conclusions and limits of the study: After ivuxolimab, expanded clones were on average more numerous among CD8+ T cells than among CD4+ T cells. Antigen specificity was not determined for the clonally expanded peripheral T cells. Low levels of normalized T-cell clonal expansion were also shown by some nonresponding patients. Clonal expansion of both CD4+ and CD8+ blood T cells was observed from baseline to week 6 at doses 0.1 to 3.0 mg/kg. In the 0.1-3.0 mg/kg groups, partial responders had among the lowest normalized peripheral clonal expansion, particularly in CD8+ T cells.

As regards this clone: Its antigen specificity is not known. Base qualities are not recorded, but no much larger clone differs from it by a single base.

From the germline V gene (reference sequence), CDR1 is SGHAT and CDR2 is FQDESV. From its cysteine to its phenylalanine, the CDR3 spans 14 amino acids. Left in the record is the CDR3 DNA by itself, 42 bases read in frame from the first base. A distance of 9 bases separates the germline ends of V and J, which lose 6 bases and 0 bases respectively. The sequencing used CD4+ or CD8+ T cells sorted from blood, collected in a trial of the OX40 agonist ivuxolimab. The V and J segments used are TRBV11-1 and TRBJ2-1, with no reliable assignment of the D segment. The TCR originated in an adult with an advanced solid tumor such as melanoma, head and neck, liver or kidney cancer. The CDR3 protein is CASRPQSSYNEQFF. The nucleotide sequence is given as TGTGCCAGCAGGCCACAAAGCTCCTACAATGAGCAGTTCTTC. Joined to the reference TRBV11-1 and TRBJ2-1 proteins, this CDR3 gives the full variable domain: EAEVAQSPRYKITEKSQAVAFWCDPISGHATLYWYRQILGQGPELLVQFQDESVVDDSQLPKDRFSAERLKGVDSTLKIQPAELGDSAMYLCASRPQSSYNEQFFGPGTRLTVL.